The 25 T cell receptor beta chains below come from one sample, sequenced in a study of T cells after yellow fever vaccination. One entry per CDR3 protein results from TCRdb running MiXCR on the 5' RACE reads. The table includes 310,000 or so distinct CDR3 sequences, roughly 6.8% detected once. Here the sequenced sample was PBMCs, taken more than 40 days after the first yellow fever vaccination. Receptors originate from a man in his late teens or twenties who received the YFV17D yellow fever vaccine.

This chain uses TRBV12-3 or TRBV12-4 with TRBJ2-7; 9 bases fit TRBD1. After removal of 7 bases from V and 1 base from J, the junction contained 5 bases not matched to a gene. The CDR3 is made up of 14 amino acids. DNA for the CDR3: TGTGCCAGCACCACCGGGACAGGGTCCTACGAGCAGTACTTC. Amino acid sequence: CASTTGTGSYEQYF.

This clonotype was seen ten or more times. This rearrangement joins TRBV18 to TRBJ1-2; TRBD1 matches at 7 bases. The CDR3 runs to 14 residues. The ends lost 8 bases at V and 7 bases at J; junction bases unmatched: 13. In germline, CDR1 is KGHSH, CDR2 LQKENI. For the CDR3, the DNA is TGTGCCAGCCTTGGGGACAGCGGTCCCTCTGGCTACACCTTC. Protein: CASLGDSGPSGYTF.

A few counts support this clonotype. The CDR3 bases are TGTGCCAGCAGCGATCAGGGGCGGTCTGAAGCTTTCTTT. Protein product: CASSDQGRSEAFF. The chain has TRBV7-2 and TRBJ1-1; tentative D call: TRBD1 (6 bases). The CDR3 runs 13 residues. Germline V CDR1 and CDR2: SGHTA, FQGNSA. V dropped 5 bases and J dropped 6 bases, with 13 bases sitting between them.

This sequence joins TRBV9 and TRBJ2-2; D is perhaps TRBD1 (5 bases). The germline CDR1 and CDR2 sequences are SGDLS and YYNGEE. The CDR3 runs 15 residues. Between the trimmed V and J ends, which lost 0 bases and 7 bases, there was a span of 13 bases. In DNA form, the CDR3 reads TGTGCCAGCAGCGTAGATTCAGGGTATAGCGGGGAGCTGTTTTTT. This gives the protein CASSVDSGYSGELFF.

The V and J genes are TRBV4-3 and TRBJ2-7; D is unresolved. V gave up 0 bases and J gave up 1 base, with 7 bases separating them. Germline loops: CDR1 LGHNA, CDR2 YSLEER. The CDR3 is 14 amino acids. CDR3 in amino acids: CASSQDKGSYEQYV. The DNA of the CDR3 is TGCGCCAGCAGCCAAGATAAGGGATCCTACGAGCAGTACGTC.

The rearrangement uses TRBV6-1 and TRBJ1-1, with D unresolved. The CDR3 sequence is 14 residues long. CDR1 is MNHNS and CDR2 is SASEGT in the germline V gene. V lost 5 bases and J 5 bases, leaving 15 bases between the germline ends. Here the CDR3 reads CASSPRPGATEAFF. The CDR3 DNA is TGTGCCAGCAGTCCGAGGCCGGGCGCGACTGAAGCTTTCTTT.

Written as DNA, the CDR3 is TGTGCCAGCAGTTTCCGGGACAGGGCCGAGCAGTACTTC. Amino acids: CASSFRDRAEQYF. This sequence joins TRBV12-3 or TRBV12-4 and TRBJ2-7, with 9 positions matching TRBD1. V shed 3 bases, J shed 6 bases, and the junction held 3 bases outside the gene matches. This CDR3 has 13 amino acids.

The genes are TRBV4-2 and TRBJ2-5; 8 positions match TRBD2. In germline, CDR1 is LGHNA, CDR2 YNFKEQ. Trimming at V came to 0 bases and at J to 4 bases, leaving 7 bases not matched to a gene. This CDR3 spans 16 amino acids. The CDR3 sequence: CASSQEGTGRGETQYF. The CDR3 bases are TGTGCCAGCAGCCAAGAAGGCACCGGGAGGGGAGAGACCCAGTACTTC.

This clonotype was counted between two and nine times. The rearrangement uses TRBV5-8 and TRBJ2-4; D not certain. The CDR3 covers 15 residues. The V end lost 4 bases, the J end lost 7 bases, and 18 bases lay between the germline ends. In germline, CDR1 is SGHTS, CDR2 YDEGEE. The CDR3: CASSQYSPIRNIQYF. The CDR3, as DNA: TGTGCCAGCAGCCAGTACAGTCCCATCAGGAACATTCAGTACTTC.

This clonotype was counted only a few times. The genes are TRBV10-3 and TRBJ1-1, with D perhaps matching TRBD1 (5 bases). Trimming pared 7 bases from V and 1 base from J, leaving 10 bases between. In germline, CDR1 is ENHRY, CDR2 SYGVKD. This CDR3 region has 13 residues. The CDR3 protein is CAINPTENTEAFF. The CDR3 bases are TGTGCCATCAATCCGACAGAGAACACTGAAGCTTTCTTT.

CDR3 residues: CASSRQGRGNQPQHF. The CDR3 region has the DNA TGTGCCAGCAGTAGACAGGGTCGTGGCAATCAGCCCCAGCATTTT. The genes are TRBV12-3 or TRBV12-4 and TRBJ1-5; 7 bases are a match to TRBD1. Trimming took 5 bases from V and 2 from J; bases not matched to a gene: 6. CDR3 size: 15 residues.

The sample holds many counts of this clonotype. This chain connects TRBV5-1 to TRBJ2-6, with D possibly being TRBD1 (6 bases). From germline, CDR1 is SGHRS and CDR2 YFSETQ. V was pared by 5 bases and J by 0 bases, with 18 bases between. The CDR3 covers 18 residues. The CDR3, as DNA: TGCGCCAGCAGAAATAAAGCAGGGGAAACCTCTGGGGCCAACGTCCTGACTTTC. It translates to CASRNKAGETSGANVLTF.

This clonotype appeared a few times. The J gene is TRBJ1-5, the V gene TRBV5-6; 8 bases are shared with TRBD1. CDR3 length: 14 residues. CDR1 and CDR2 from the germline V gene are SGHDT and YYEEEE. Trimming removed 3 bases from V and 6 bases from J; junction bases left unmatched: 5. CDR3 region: CASSSYRGSQPQHF. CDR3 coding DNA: TGTGCCAGCAGCTCCTACAGGGGGTCTCAGCCCCAGCATTTT.

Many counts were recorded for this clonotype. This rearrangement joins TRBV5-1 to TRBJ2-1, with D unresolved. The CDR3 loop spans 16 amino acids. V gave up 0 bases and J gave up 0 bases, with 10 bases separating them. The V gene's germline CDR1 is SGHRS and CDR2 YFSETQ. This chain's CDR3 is CASSLGPGYSYNEQFF. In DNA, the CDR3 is TGCGCCAGCAGCTTGGGTCCCGGGTACTCCTACAATGAGCAGTTCTTC.

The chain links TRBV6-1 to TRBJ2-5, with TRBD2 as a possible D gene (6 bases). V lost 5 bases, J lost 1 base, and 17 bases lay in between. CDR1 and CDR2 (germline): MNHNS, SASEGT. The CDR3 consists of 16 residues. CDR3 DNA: TGTGCCAGCAGTAGAAGCCCGGGGGAACCCCAAGAGACCCAGTACTTC. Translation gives CASSRSPGEPQETQYF.

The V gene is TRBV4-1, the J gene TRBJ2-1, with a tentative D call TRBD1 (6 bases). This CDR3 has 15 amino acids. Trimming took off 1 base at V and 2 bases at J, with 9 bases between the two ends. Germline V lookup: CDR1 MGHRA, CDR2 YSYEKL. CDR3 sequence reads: CASSQGRGAYNEQFF. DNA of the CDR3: TGCGCCAGCAGCCAAGGCAGGGGCGCCTACAATGAGCAGTTCTTC.

Here the CDR3 reads CSARVVGGLAKNIQYF. In DNA form, the CDR3 reads TGCAGTGCTAGGGTTGTAGGGGGGCTAGCCAAAAACATTCAGTACTTC. This chain connects TRBV20-1 to TRBJ2-4; D could derive from TRBD1 or TRBD2 (6 bases each). There are 16 residues in the CDR3. V gave up 3 bases and J gave up 0 bases, with 15 bases separating them. Germline V gene sequence: CDR1 DFQATT, CDR2 SNEGSKA (reference sequence).

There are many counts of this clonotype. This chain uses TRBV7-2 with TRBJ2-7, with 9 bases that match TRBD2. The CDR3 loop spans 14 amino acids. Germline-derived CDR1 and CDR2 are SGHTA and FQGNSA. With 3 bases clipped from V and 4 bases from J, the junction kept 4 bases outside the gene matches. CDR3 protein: CASSFSGGRYEQYF. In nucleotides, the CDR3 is TGTGCCAGCAGCTTTAGCGGGGGCCGGTACGAGCAGTACTTC.

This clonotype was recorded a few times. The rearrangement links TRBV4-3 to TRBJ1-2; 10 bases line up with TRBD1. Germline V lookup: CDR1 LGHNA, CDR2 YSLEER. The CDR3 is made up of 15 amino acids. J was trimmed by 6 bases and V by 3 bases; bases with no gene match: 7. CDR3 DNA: TGCGCCAGCAGCCATCAAATCGGGACAGGGGATGGCTACACCTTC. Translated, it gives CASSHQIGTGDGYTF.

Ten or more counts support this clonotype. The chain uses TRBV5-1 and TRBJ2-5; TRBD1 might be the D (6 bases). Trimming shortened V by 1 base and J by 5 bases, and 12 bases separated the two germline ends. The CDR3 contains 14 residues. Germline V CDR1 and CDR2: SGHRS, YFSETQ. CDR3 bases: TGCGCCAGCAGCTTGTTGGGGGCCGGGGAGACCCAGTACTTC. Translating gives CASSLLGAGETQYF.

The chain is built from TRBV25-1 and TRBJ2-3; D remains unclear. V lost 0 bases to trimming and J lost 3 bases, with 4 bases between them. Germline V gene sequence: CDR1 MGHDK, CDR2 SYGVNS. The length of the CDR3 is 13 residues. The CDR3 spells CASSEYATDTQYF. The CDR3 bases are TGTGCCAGCAGTGAATACGCGACAGATACGCAGTATTTT.

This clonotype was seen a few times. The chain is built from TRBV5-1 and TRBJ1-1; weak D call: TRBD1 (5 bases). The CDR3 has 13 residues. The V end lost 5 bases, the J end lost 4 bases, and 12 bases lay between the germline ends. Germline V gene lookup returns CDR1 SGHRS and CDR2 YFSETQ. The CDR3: CASRPGPSTEAFF. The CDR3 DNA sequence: TGCGCCAGCAGACCGGGACCCAGCACTGAAGCTTTCTTT.

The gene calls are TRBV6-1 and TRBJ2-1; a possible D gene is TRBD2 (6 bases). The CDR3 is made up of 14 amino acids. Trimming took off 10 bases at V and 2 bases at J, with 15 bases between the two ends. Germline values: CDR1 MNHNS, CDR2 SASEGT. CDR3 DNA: TGTGCCATCGATGGGGGGAGCGCCTACAATGAGCAGTTCTTC. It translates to CAIDGGSAYNEQFF.

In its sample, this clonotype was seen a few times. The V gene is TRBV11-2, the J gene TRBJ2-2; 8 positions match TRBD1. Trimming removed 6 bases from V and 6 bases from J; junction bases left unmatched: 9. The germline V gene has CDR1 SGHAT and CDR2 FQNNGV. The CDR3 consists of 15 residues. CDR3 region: CASRPNRGAPGELFF. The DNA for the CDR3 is TGTGCCAGCAGACCCAACAGGGGGGCTCCCGGGGAGCTGTTTTTT.

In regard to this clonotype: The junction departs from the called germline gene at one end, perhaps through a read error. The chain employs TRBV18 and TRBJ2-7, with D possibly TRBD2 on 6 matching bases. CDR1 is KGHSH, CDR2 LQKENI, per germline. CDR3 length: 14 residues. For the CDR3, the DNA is TGTACCAGCTCACCAAGGCGGGGTTTGGGGGAGCAGTACTTC. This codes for CTSSPRRGLGEQYF. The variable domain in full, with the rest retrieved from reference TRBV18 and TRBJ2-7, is NAGVMQNPRHLVRRRGQEARLRCSPMKGHSHVYWYRQLPEEGLKFMVYLQKENIIDESGMPKERFSAEFPKEGPSILRIQQVVRGDSAAYFCTSSPRRGLGEQYFGPGTRLTVT.